The 29 T cell receptor beta chains listed next were all sequenced from one sample in a study of human CD8 memory T cell subsets (dated by TCRdb to 2018 to 2020). A Human TCR Profiling Kit was used to prepare UMI-labeled 5' RACE TCRbeta libraries. Based on TCRdb reprocessing of the reads, there is one entry per CDR3 protein sequence, and DNA is missing. This sample's listing comprises roughly 18,000 distinct CDR3 sequences. Approximately 5% of the sample goes to the ten largest clones. The specimen sequenced was CD8+ T cells from PBMCs. The origin of the receptors is a human donor in good health.

This chain connects TRBV29-1 to TRBJ2-5; TCRdb lists TRBD1, though no DNA is available to test this call. CDR1 and CDR2 from the germline V gene are SQVTM and ANQGSEA. The CDR3 has 15 residues. This CDR3 reads CSVEGPDRGRETQYF.

This chain joins TRBV12-3 or TRBV12-4 and TRBJ1-1; there is no DNA to check the TCRdb D call of TRBD1. This CDR3 contains 13 residues. The CDR3 reads CASSLGPQIDAFF.

This chain's CDR3 is CASSFPGTSGSHEQFF. The genes are TRBV6-2 or TRBV6-3 and TRBJ2-1; the D call from TCRdb, TRBD2, cannot be confirmed without DNA. Germline V lookup: CDR1 MNHEY, CDR2 SVGEGT. This CDR3 is 16 amino acids long.

V usage is TRBV7-9 and J usage is TRBJ1-4; there is no DNA to check the TCRdb D call of TRBD1. Germline V CDR1 and CDR2: SEHNR, FQNEAQ (reference sequence). The length of the CDR3 is 17 residues. Here the CDR3 reads CASSSTGQGPTNEKLFF.

The chain carries TRBV9 and TRBJ1-4. Germline CDR1 is SGDLS and CDR2 is YYNGEE. This CDR3 region has 15 residues. CDR3 loop: CASSVGQVSNEKLFF. The full variable domain, with the rest looked up from reference TRBV9 and TRBJ1-4, is DSGVTQTPKHLITATGQRVTLRCSPRSGDLSVYWYQQSLDQGLQFLIQYYNGEERAKGNILERFSAQQFPDLHSELNLSSLELGDSALYFCASSVGQVSNEKLFFGSGTQLSVL.

The chain combines TRBV12-3 or TRBV12-4 with TRBJ2-1; TCRdb names TRBD1, which stays unverified in the absence of DNA. This CDR3 has 13 residues. The CDR3 spells CASSLAQGYEQFF.

The chain links TRBV25-1 to TRBJ1-2. The CDR3 covers 11 residues. Germline V CDR1 and CDR2: MGHDK, SYGVNS. CDR3 amino acids: CASGREGSSTF.

V usage is TRBV5-4 and J usage is TRBJ2-2; TCRdb calls TRBD2, which cannot be checked without DNA. The CDR3 runs to 19 residues. The germline CDR1 and CDR2 sequences are SGHNT and YYREEE (reference sequence). The CDR3 sequence: CASSLRVGGLAGGPGELFF.

The gene calls are TRBV5-1 and TRBJ2-7; TCRdb gives TRBD2 as the D gene, but with no DNA this cannot be confirmed. From germline, CDR1 is SGHRS and CDR2 YFSETQ. This CDR3 has 18 amino acids. The CDR3 is CASSLGLAGRVPPYEQYF.

J is TRBJ2-1 and V is TRBV15; TCRdb names TRBD1, which stays unverified in the absence of DNA. The CDR3 extends over 16 amino acids. Per germline, CDR1 LNHNV and CDR2 YYDKDF (reference sequence). The CDR3 reads CATSTLRDRDGNEQFF.

This clonotype is deemed medium-sized (0.01 to 0.1%) by its frequency. The chain combines TRBV20-1 with TRBJ2-7; TCRdb picks TRBD1, but there is no DNA to check that call. CDR1 is DFQATT, CDR2 SNEGSKA, per germline (reference sequence). The length of the CDR3 is 12 residues. The CDR3 reads CSASRGLYEQYF.

The genes are TRBV5-5 and TRBJ2-7; TCRdb names TRBD1, which stays unverified in the absence of DNA. Germline lookup yields CDR1 SGHKS and CDR2 YYEKEE (reference sequence). There are 12 residues in the CDR3. The CDR3 here is CASSTGGNEQYF.

The chain is built from TRBV10-2 and TRBJ1-6; TCRdb lists TRBD1, though no DNA is available to test this call. There are 14 residues in the CDR3. Germline V lookup: CDR1 WSHSY, CDR2 SAAADI. This chain's CDR3 is CASSEEGANSPLHF.

This chain joins TRBV5-4 and TRBJ2-1; TCRdb's D call, TRBD2, is unchecked because there is no DNA. Germline values: CDR1 SGHNT, CDR2 YYREEE (reference sequence). The CDR3 covers 17 residues. CDR3 sequence reads: CASSLGTSGSRGNEQFF.

The chain recombines TRBV28 with TRBJ1-2; TCRdb outputs TRBD1, but without DNA this stays unchecked. This CDR3 spans 16 amino acids. In germline, CDR1 is MDHEN, CDR2 SYDVKM. CDR3 in amino acids: CASSPLRTGGRYGYTF.

The chain combines TRBV19 with TRBJ2-5; the D gene TCRdb calls, TRBD1, cannot be checked with no DNA. The CDR3 covers 13 residues. Germline values: CDR1 LNHDA, CDR2 SQIVND (reference sequence). The CDR3 sequence: CASSWGTQETQYF.

This sequence joins TRBV9 and TRBJ2-1. The CDR3 covers 13 residues. Germline-derived CDR1 and CDR2 are SGDLS and YYNGEE. Here the CDR3 reads CASSADIHNEQFF.

The chain is built from TRBV15 and TRBJ1-1. Germline values: CDR1 LNHNV, CDR2 YYDKDF (reference sequence). This CDR3 spans 14 amino acids. CDR3: CATSQHIGNNEAFF. The variable domain in full, with the rest retrieved from reference TRBV15 and TRBJ1-1, is DAMVIQNPRYQVTQFGKPVTLSCSQTLNHNVMYWYQQKSSQAPKLLFHYYDKDFNNEADTPDNFQSRRPNTSFCFLDIRSPGLGDTAMYLCATSQHIGNNEAFFGQGTRLTVV.

This chain links TRBV11-2 with TRBJ2-1; TCRdb returns TRBD2, unconfirmable since there is no DNA. The CDR3 has 16 amino acids. Germline CDR1 and CDR2: SGHAT and FQNNGV. The chain's CDR3 is CASSPTNLGSVDEQFF.

V gene TRBV5-1 combines with J gene TRBJ2-3; no DNA is available, so the TRBD1 call from TCRdb remains unchecked. Germline V gives CDR1 SGHRS, CDR2 YFSETQ. The CDR3 length is 17 residues. The CDR3: CASSFYSPGTGTDTQYF.

This chain joins TRBV7-9 and TRBJ2-7; TCRdb names TRBD1, which stays unverified in the absence of DNA. The CDR3 loop spans 14 amino acids. The germline V gene has CDR1 SEHNR and CDR2 FQNEAQ (reference sequence). The CDR3 sequence: CASSFATGTYEQYF.

This chain connects TRBV12-3 or TRBV12-4 to TRBJ2-1. This CDR3 contains 15 residues. This chain's CDR3 is CASSFSSPTDNEQFF.

The chain uses TRBV7-2 and TRBJ1-1; without DNA, the TCRdb call of TRBD1 cannot be checked. Germline loops: CDR1 SGHTA, CDR2 FQGNSA. The CDR3 contains 14 residues. This CDR3 is CASSPTAGHPEAFF.

The genes are TRBV10-3 and TRBJ1-1; TCRdb returns TRBD1, unconfirmable since there is no DNA. The CDR3 contains 17 residues. The germline V gene has CDR1 ENHRY and CDR2 SYGVKD. This chain's CDR3 is CAISGPRGEFGNTEAFF.

This sequence joins TRBV9 and TRBJ2-2. Germline CDR1 SGDLS, CDR2 YYNGEE. The CDR3 covers 15 residues. CDR3 residues: CASSGAPVVSGELFF.

The chain recombines TRBV27 with TRBJ1-1; as DNA is missing, the TRBD1 call by TCRdb cannot be tested. CDR1 is MNHEY, CDR2 SMNVEV, per germline (reference sequence). This CDR3 comprises 15 residues. CDR3 in amino acids: CASSLIQGIVTEAFF.

This clonotype is identified as medium-sized from frequency. CDR3 loop: CASSPGGVYEQYF. V gene TRBV5-6 combines with J gene TRBJ2-7; TCRdb returns TRBD2, unconfirmable since there is no DNA. The CDR3 length is 13 residues. Germline CDR1 is SGHDT and CDR2 is YYEEEE.

The V call is TRBV4-1, the J call TRBJ1-5. This CDR3 has 14 residues. Germline V CDR1 and CDR2: MGHRA, YSYEKL. The CDR3 loop is CASSQSESNQPQHF.

The chain is built from TRBV9 and TRBJ2-3. The CDR3 consists of 12 residues. The germline gives CDR1 SGDLS, CDR2 YYNGEE. The CDR3 sequence is CASSGGTDTQYF.